A single sample gave rise to the 24 T cell receptor beta chains below, sequenced in a study of blood T cell repertoires in COVID-19 (dated by TCRdb to the early 2020s). The method behind the library was the immunoSEQ multiplex PCR assay. TCRdb provides this immuneACCESS table in a form limited to in-frame rearrangements. Some clones are lacking; in checked studies, under half of them reflect an unresolved V gene, and why the rest are absent is not known. For this sample there are roughly 80,000 clones; 70% to 80% appear just once. About 15% of the sample rests with the top ten. The sequenced material came from peripheral blood. These receptor sequences come from a man aged 65 to 85 with active or convalescent COVID-19.

This clone has just a few counts. V gene TRBV2 combines with J gene TRBJ1-1; 7 bases agree with TRBD1. The CDR3 loop spans 15 amino acids. V was pared by 6 bases and J by 4 bases, with 11 bases of the junction left unmatched. Germline assignment: CDR1 SNHLY and CDR2 FYNNEI. The CDR3 here is CASRTTTGRGTEAFF. In nucleotides, the CDR3 is TGTGCCAGCAGAACTACGACAGGGCGAGGCACTGAAGCTTTCTTT.

The chain employs TRBV6-5 and TRBJ2-7; no reliable D call. The CDR3 is 11 residues long. Germline CDR1 and CDR2: MNHEY and SVGAGI. The V end was cut by 4 bases, the J end by 4 bases, with 5 bases between. CDR3 region: CASSSDYEQYF. For the CDR3, the DNA is TGTGCCAGCAGTTCAGATTACGAGCAGTACTTC.

V is TRBV7-9 and J is TRBJ1-4; maybe TRBD1 (6 bases). Trimming removed 6 bases at V and 8 bases at J, with 13 bases between. CDR3 length: 13 amino acids. CDR1 is SEHNR and CDR2 is FQNEAQ in the germline V gene (reference sequence). The CDR3 loop reads CASSGQQGEKLFF. The DNA for the CDR3 is TGTGCCAGCAGTGGACAGCAGGGGGAAAAACTGTTTTTT.

This chain joins TRBV9 and TRBJ1-3; 12 bases match TRBD1. The length of the CDR3 is 17 residues. The V and J ends lost 4 bases and 3 bases, in that order; junction bases with no gene match: 8. Germline values: CDR1 SGDLS, CDR2 YYNGEE. CDR3: CASSKGQGASVGNTIYF. DNA for the CDR3: TGTGCCAGCAGCAAGGGACAGGGGGCCTCAGTTGGAAACACCATATATTTT.

CDR3: CASSAPTGGAGLDGYTF. The DNA of the CDR3 is TGTGCCAGCAGTGCCCCCACAGGGGGCGCAGGCCTCGATGGCTACACCTTC. V gene TRBV6-1 combines with J gene TRBJ1-2, with 9 bases that match TRBD1. The CDR3 covers 17 residues. Germline V lookup: CDR1 MNHNS, CDR2 SASEGT. J was trimmed by 6 bases and V by 4 bases; bases with no gene match: 15.

The chain has TRBV7-9 and TRBJ2-5; 7 positions agree with TRBD1. The V gene end was trimmed by 0 bases and the J gene end by 5 bases; junction bases not matched to a gene: 6. This CDR3 contains 15 residues. Germline-derived CDR1 and CDR2 are SEHNR and FQNEAQ (reference sequence). CDR3 residues: CASSLALAGGETQYF. In nucleotides, the CDR3 is TGTGCCAGCAGCTTAGCGCTGGCAGGGGGTGAGACCCAGTACTTC. The variable domain in full, with the rest retrieved from reference TRBV7-9 and TRBJ2-5, is DTGVSQNPRHKITKRGQNVTFRCDPISEHNRLYWYRQTLGQGPEFLTYFQNEAQLEKSRLLSDRFSAERPKGSFSTLEIQRTEQGDSAMYLCASSLALAGGETQYFGPGTRLLVL.

J is TRBJ2-2 and V is TRBV28; TRBD1 matches at 11 bases. From germline, CDR1 is MDHEN and CDR2 SYDVKM. V lost 10 bases and J lost 8; bases outside the gene matches: 9. The CDR3 sequence is 14 residues long. The CDR3 loop reads CATVGQGVRGELFF. Written as DNA, the CDR3 is TGTGCCACCGTGGGACAGGGGGTGAGGGGGGAGCTGTTTTTT.

This clone was seen repeatedly, ten times or more. The gene calls are TRBV10-2 and TRBJ1-5, with a possible D match to TRBD1 (6 bases). Deletions cut 2 bases from V and 5 bases from J, with 10 bases between. Germline V gives CDR1 WSHSY, CDR2 SAAADI. This CDR3 comprises 14 residues. CDR3 residues: CASSETGRDQPQHF. CDR3 in DNA: TGCGCCAGCAGTGAGACAGGGAGGGATCAGCCCCAGCATTTT.

This chain uses TRBV3-1 (or the pseudogene TRBV3-2) with TRBJ2-1, with 14 positions matching TRBD2. Germline CDR1 and CDR2: LGHDT and YNNKEL (reference sequence). The junction had 2 bases not matched to a gene; V was cut back by 1 base and J by 6 bases. The CDR3 is made up of 16 amino acids. The CDR3 nucleotides are TGTGCCAGCAGCCAAGCGGGGACTAGCGGGGGCAATGAGCAGTTCTTC. Translation gives CASSQAGTSGGNEQFF.

This clone was observed once. This chain uses TRBV2 with TRBJ2-1; 8 bases agree with TRBD1. Looked up from germline, CDR1 is SNHLY and CDR2 is FYNNEI. V dropped 4 bases and J dropped 4; count of bases not matched to a gene: 6. The CDR3 sequence is 15 residues long. DNA for the CDR3: TGTGCCAGCAGTGTGGACAGGGTAAAATACAATGAGCAGTTCTTC. As protein: CASSVDRVKYNEQFF.

This chain joins TRBV5-1 and TRBJ2-5; D perhaps matches TRBD2 (5 bases). V lost 4 bases, J lost 1 base, and 11 bases lay in between. CDR1 is SGHRS, CDR2 YFSETQ, per germline. The CDR3 is made up of 14 amino acids. The CDR3 DNA follows: TGCGCCAGCAGCCCCTTGCGGGTCCAAGAGACCCAGTACTTC. The encoded protein is CASSPLRVQETQYF. Filled out from reference TRBV5-1 and TRBJ2-5, the complete variable domain reads KAGVTQTPRYLIKTRGQQVTLSCSPISGHRSVSWYQQTPGQGLQFLFEYFSETQRNKGNFPGRFSGRQFSNSRSEMNVSTLELGDSALYLCASSPLRVQETQYFGPGTRLLVL.

J is TRBJ2-1 and V is TRBV13; the match to TRBD2 covers 9 bases. The CDR3 has 18 amino acids. The trim removed 0 bases at V and 0 bases at J, leaving 6 bases unmatched. Germline CDR1 is PRHDT and CDR2 is FYEKMQ (reference sequence). The CDR3 nucleotides are TGTGCCAGCAGCTTAGGAGCGGGGGGCTCAAGCTCCTACAATGAGCAGTTCTTC. Residues: CASSLGAGGSSSYNEQFF.

The chain has TRBV6-6 and TRBJ1-4; D gene unclear. V gave up 0 bases and J gave up 7 bases, with 6 bases separating them. Germline CDR1 reads MNHNY; CDR2 reads SVGAGI (reference sequence). The CDR3 loop spans 13 amino acids. For the CDR3, the DNA is TGTGCCAGCAGTTACTCAGGGAGTGAAAAACTGTTTTTT. Its protein product is CASSYSGSEKLFF.

The chain joins TRBV11-3 to TRBJ2-2; 9 positions agree with TRBD1. Germline V CDR1 and CDR2: SGHNT, YENEEA. J was trimmed by 8 bases and V by 5 bases; bases with no gene match: 6. The CDR3 totals 14 residues. CDR3 sequence (DNA): TGTGCCAGCAGCGTAACAGGGGGCTATGGGGAGCTGTTTTTT. Translation: CASSVTGGYGELFF.

The V and J genes are TRBV6-5 and TRBJ2-7; D may be TRBD1 (5 bases). Germline V CDR1 and CDR2: MNHEY, SVGAGI. The V end was cut by 11 bases, the J end by 3 bases, with 14 bases between. The CDR3 sequence is 12 residues long. CDR3: CASHDRLYEQYF. The CDR3 coding sequence is TGTGCCTCCCACGACAGACTCTACGAGCAGTACTTC.

The rearrangement uses TRBV21-1 and TRBJ1-4. TRBV21-1 is marked as a pseudogene. The CDR3 totals 8 residues. DNA of the CDR3: TGTGCCGCGGGGGTACTGTTTTTT. Protein sequence: CAAGVLFF.

This clone was recorded once. The gene calls are TRBV12-3 or TRBV12-4 and TRBJ2-3; 8 bases line up with TRBD2. The trim removed 6 bases at V and 8 bases at J, leaving 4 bases unmatched. The CDR3 covers 12 residues. The CDR3 DNA follows: TGTGCCAGCAGCGGGGGGGCCTTTACGCAGTATTTT. Encoded protein: CASSGGAFTQYF.

CDR3 residues: CASSSRDGTLHF. The CDR3 DNA reads TGTGCCAGCAGCTCCAGAGACGGGACCCTCCACTTT. V gene TRBV11-2 combines with J gene TRBJ1-6, with unresolved D. The CDR3 runs 12 residues. Germline CDR1 and CDR2: SGHAT and FQNNGV. V lost 4 bases and J lost 14, with 12 bases in between. The whole variable domain, remainder taken from reference TRBV11-2 and TRBJ1-6, is EAGVAQSPRYKIIEKRQSVAFWCNPISGHATLYWYQQILGQGPKLLIQFQNNGVVDDSQLPKDRFSAERLKGVDSTLKIQPAKLEDSAVYLCASSSRDGTLHFGNGTRLTVT.

CDR3 DNA: TGTGCCAGCAGCCAAGCTTCAGGGGTGGATCAGCCCCAGCATTTT. This gives the protein CASSQASGVDQPQHF. The chain employs TRBV3-1 (or the pseudogene TRBV3-2) and TRBJ1-5, with D possibly being TRBD1 (6 bases). Trimming cost V 1 base and J 5 bases, with 12 bases left between them. The CDR3 spans 15 residues. Germline V gene data show CDR1 as LGHDT and CDR2 as YNNKEL (reference sequence).

V is TRBV28 and J is TRBJ1-1; D gene unclear. Trimming took off 6 bases at V and 0 bases at J, with 11 bases between the two ends. This CDR3 comprises 14 residues. In germline, CDR1 is MDHEN, CDR2 SYDVKM. The CDR3 bases are TGTGCCAGCAGACCAACAGTCATGAACACTGAAGCTTTCTTT. Translation: CASRPTVMNTEAFF.

The V call is TRBV11-3, the J call TRBJ1-1; 7 bases fit TRBD1. Germline CDR1 reads SGHNT; CDR2 reads YENEEA. This CDR3 is 13 amino acids long. J was trimmed by 4 bases and V by 1 base; bases with no gene match: 0. The CDR3 bases are TGTGCCAGCAGCTTAGCAGGGGGCACTGAAGCTTTCTTT. This sequence encodes CASSLAGGTEAFF.

For the CDR3, the DNA is TGCAGCGTTGCGACTTCCCGTCGAACTGAAGCTTTCTTT. Its protein product is CSVATSRRTEAFF. This chain uses TRBV29-1 with TRBJ1-1; D not certain. The CDR3 contains 13 residues. The V gene lost 4 bases and the J gene lost 5 bases, with 14 bases spanning the gap. Germline V gene data show CDR1 as SQVTM and CDR2 as ANQGSEA.

The rearrangement uses TRBV7-3 and TRBJ2-3, with 12 bases identical to TRBD2. After removal of 5 bases from V and 1 base from J, the junction contained 4 bases not matched to a gene. The CDR3 contains 16 residues. From germline, CDR1 is SGHTA and CDR2 FQGTGA. Written as DNA, the CDR3 is TGTGCCAGCAGCCTCCGACTAGCGGGGGGCACAGATACGCAGTATTTT. This translates into CASSLRLAGGTDTQYF.

V gene TRBV18 combines with J gene TRBJ1-5; D is ambiguous. Germline assignment: CDR1 KGHSH and CDR2 LQKENI. The CDR3 consists of 14 residues. Trimming pared 3 bases from V and 4 bases from J, leaving 10 bases between. Here the CDR3 reads CASSPSRQNQPQHF. The CDR3 DNA is TGTGCCAGCTCACCCTCGAGACAAAATCAGCCCCAGCATTTT.